Following are 7 T cell receptor beta chains from one sample sequenced in a study of CD8 T cells in Susac syndrome. cDNA came from about 0.5 to 1 ug RNA primed by random hexamers. One entry per CDR3 protein results from TCRdb running MiXCR on the immunoSEQ multiplex PCR reads. The sample includes around 130,000 distinct CDR3 sequences, around 94% of them seen just once. Sequenced sample: CD4+ T cells from PBMCs. These receptors all stem from a human donor in good health.

The V and J genes are TRBV3-1 and TRBJ2-1; D is tentatively TRBD1 or TRBD2 (5 bases each). The germline V and J ends were trimmed by 1 base and 6 bases, with 7 bases remaining between them. This CDR3 comprises 13 residues. The V gene's germline CDR1 is LGHDT and CDR2 YNNKEL (reference sequence). The CDR3 here is CASSQGGANEQFF. In nucleotides, the CDR3 is TGTGCCAGCAGCCAAGGAGGGGCCAATGAGCAGTTCTTC.

V gene TRBV29-1 combines with J gene TRBJ2-3, with 14 bases aligning to TRBD2. CDR3 size: 15 residues. Germline V lookup: CDR1 SQVTM, CDR2 ANQGSEA. Germline trimming cut 8 bases from V and 4 bases from J; bases unmatched to any gene: 8. The CDR3 loop is CSLYLTSGRADTQYF. DNA of the CDR3: TGCAGCCTCTACTTGACTAGCGGGAGGGCAGATACGCAGTATTTT.

The count of this clonotype is one. The CDR3 DNA is TGTGCCAGCAGTGAAAACCTAGCGGGAGTTGAGCAGTTCTTC. Translation: CASSENLAGVEQFF. The chain links TRBV6-1 to TRBJ2-1; 10 bases map to TRBD2. The CDR3 consists of 14 residues. Germline V gives CDR1 MNHNS, CDR2 SASEGT. V shed 2 bases and J 9 bases; nucleotides not matched to a gene: 4.

The rearrangement joins TRBV29-1 to TRBJ2-2; D not certain. Trimming took off 4 bases at V and 2 bases at J, with 14 bases between the two ends. The CDR3 is made up of 15 amino acids. Germline CDR1 and CDR2: SQVTM and ANQGSEA. The CDR3 DNA sequence: TGCAGCGTTGCGGCAACCGCTCTAAACACCGGGGAGCTGTTTTTT. Translation gives CSVAATALNTGELFF.

This clonotype was counted once. This rearrangement joins TRBV7-6 to TRBJ2-3, with D perhaps given as TRBD1 or TRBD2 (5 bases each). In germline, CDR1 is SGHVS, CDR2 FNYEAQ. Deletions cut 5 bases from V and 1 base from J, with 13 bases between. This CDR3 has 15 residues. The CDR3 DNA sequence: TGTGCCAGCAGCCACACCCGGGGCGGCACAGATACGCAGTATTTT. This encodes CASSHTRGGTDTQYF.

The chain carries TRBV5-1 and TRBJ1-2; 7 bases are a match to TRBD1. The CDR3 runs 13 residues. Germline CDR1 SGHRS, CDR2 YFSETQ. J was trimmed by 4 bases and V by 6 bases; bases with no gene match: 6. Here the CDR3 DNA reads TGCGCCAGCACCTCGGACAGGATCTATGGCTACACCTTC. Its protein is CASTSDRIYGYTF.

The gene calls are TRBV18 and TRBJ2-3; 8 bases align to TRBD2. V shed 2 bases, J shed 0 bases, and the junction held 4 bases outside the gene matches. From germline, CDR1 is KGHSH and CDR2 LQKENI. The CDR3 is made up of 16 amino acids. CDR3 nucleotide sequence: TGTGCCAGCTCACCAGCCGCTAGCGGGAGCACAGATACGCAGTATTTT. This encodes CASSPAASGSTDTQYF.